Reported below is one TCR beta chain. Its antigen is unknown. Assay: immunoSEQ multiplex PCR; the TCRdb copy retains only in-frame clones and omits some. The top ten clones hold 0.1% to 0.15% of a sample with around 2.3 million clones, almost 96% of them seen once. The entry originates in a study of shared clonotypes between healthy human individuals. Broader study findings: Some clonotypes were shared by all four sorted-subset donors, while others were not shared. The non-shared ones had lower generation probabilities than the shared ones. Sampling involved blood alone; tissue repertoires likely differ.

Germline V CDR1 and CDR2: MNHNS, SASEGT. The CDR3 runs to 14 residues. V lost 2 bases, J lost 7 bases, and 14 bases lay in between. Sequencing used naive CD4+ T cells sorted from blood. Indicated subset: CD45RA+ positively selected. J is TRBJ1-2 and V is TRBV6-1; the D is unclear. This sequence originates from a man younger than 30 in good health. CDR3 region: CASSETGMALGYTF. The CDR3 DNA sequence: TGTGCCAGCAGTGAAACCGGGATGGCCCTTGGCTACACCTTC.